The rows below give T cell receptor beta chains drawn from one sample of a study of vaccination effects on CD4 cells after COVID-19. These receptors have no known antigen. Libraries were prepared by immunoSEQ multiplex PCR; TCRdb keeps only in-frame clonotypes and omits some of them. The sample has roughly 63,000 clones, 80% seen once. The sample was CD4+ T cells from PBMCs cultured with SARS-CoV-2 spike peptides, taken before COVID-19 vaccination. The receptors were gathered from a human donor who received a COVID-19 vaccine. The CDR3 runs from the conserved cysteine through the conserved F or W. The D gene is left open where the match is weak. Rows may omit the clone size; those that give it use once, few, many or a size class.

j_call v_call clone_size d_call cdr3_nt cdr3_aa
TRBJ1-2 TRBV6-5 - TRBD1 TGTGCCAGCAGTTCCGGGACAGCCAACGTAGATGGCTACACCTTC CASSSGTANVDGYTF
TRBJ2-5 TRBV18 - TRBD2 TGTGCCAGCTCACCACGAACCGGGACTAGCGTGGAGACCCAGTACTTC CASSPRTGTSVETQYF
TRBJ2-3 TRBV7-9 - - TGTGCCAGCAGCTTAGTAATGGGCACGCAGTATTTT CASSLVMGTQYF
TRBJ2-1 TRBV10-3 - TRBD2 TGTGCCATCAGGGGGAGTAGCGGGGGCTCCTACAATGAGCAGTTCTTC CAIRGSSGGSYNEQFF
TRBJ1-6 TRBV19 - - TGTGCCAGTAGGTACAAGGGGGACAATTCACCCCTCCACTTT CASRYKGDNSPLHF
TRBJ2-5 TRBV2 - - TGTGCCAGCAGAACCGGGGGGCCTGTAGAGACCCAGTACTTC CASRTGGPVETQYF
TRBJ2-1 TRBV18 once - TGTGCCAGCTCACCACTAAGAAACTTCGGGGTGGATGAGCAGTTCTTC CASSPLRNFGVDEQFF
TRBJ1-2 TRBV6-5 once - TGTGCCAGCAGTTCCGACCCGACCGCGGGTGGCTACACCTTC CASSSDPTAGGYTF
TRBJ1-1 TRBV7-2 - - TGTGCCAGCAGCTTAGAAGGGCAGATTAACACTGAAGCTTTCTTT CASSLEGQINTEAFF
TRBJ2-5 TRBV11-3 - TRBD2 TGTGCCAGCAGCTTTGGGACTAGCGGGGTTCGCCAAGAGACCCAGTACTTC CASSFGTSGVRQETQYF
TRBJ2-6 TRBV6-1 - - TGTGCCAGCAGTGAAGAAATCTGGCCTGGGGCCAACGTCCTGACTTTC CASSEEIWPGANVLTF
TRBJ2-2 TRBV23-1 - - TGCGCCAGCAGTCAACACAGCGCTACGAACACCGGGGAGCTGTTTTTT CASSQHSATNTGELFF
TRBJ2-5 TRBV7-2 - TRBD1 TGTGCCAGCAGCTCGATTGGGACAGGGGGGACCCAGTACTTC CASSSIGTGGTQYF
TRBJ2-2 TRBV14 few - TGTGCCAGCAGCCAAGTCGGGACCGGGGAGCTGTTTTTT CASSQVGTGELFF
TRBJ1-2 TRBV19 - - TGTGCCAGTAGTACCCCAACCCCCCAGGGGCGTCCATATGGCTACACCTTC CASSTPTPQGRPYGYTF
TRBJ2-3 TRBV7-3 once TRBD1 TGTGCCAGCAGCGCCGGGACAGGGGGTTACGATACGCAGTATTTT CASSAGTGGYDTQYF
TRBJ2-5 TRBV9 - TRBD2 TGTGCCAGCAGCGCGGGACTAGCGGGGGGAGAGACCCAGTACTTC CASSAGLAGGETQYF
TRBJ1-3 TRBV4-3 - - TGCGCCAGCAGCCAAGATTGGGTGGCAGGGTCCCTCTCTGGAAACACCATATATTTT CASSQDWVAGSLSGNTIYF
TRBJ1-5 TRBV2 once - TGTGCCAGCCGTGGTACATGGGTGGGCGTTCAGCCCCAGCATTTT CASRGTWVGVQPQHF
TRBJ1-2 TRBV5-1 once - TGCGCCAGCAGCTTGGAACAGGGCGTAGGCTACACCTTC CASSLEQGVGYTF
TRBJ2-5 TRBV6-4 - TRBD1 TGTGCCAGCAGTGACACAGGGGGCGCCGGGACCCAGTACTTC CASSDTGGAGTQYF
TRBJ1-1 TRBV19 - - TGTGCCAGTAAGAATGGAGGGCACTCATCCAAAGCTTTCTTT CASKNGGHSSKAFF
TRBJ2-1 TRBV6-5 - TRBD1 TGTGCCAGCAGTTCGAGGGGGCAAAATGAGCAGTTCTTC CASSSRGQNEQFF
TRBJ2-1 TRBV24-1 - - TGTGCCACCAGTGATCATGCTGAGGCAGGGATTACCGATGAGCAGTTCTTC CATSDHAEAGITDEQFF
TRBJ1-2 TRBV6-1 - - TGTGCCAGCAGTGAAGAAGGGATCGGCTACACCTTC CASSEEGIGYTF
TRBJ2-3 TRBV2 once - TGTGCCAGCATGGTGCAGGTCACAGATACGCAGTATTTT CASMVQVTDTQYF
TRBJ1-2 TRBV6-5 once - TGTGCCAGCAGTCGGACAAGGACGAGTCATGGCTACACCTTC CASSRTRTSHGYTF
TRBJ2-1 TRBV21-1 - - TGTGCCAGCAGCAAAGAGGCCGGGACAGGGGGCAATGAGCAGTTCTTC CASSKEAGTGGNEQFF
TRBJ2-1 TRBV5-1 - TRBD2 TGCGCCAGCGGGGCCCTGGCGGGGGGTAGCTCCTACAATGAGCAGTTCTTC CASGALAGGSSYNEQFF
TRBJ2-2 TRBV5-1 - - TGCGCCAGCAGCTACCGCGGGGGCGGGGGCGCAGACACCGGGGAGCTGTTTTTT CASSYRGGGGADTGELFF
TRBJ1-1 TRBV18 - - TGTGCCAGCTCACCGGGTTGGAGGGGCGGCGTCACTGAAGCTTTCTTT CASSPGWRGGVTEAFF
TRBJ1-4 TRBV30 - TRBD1 TGTGCCTGGAGTGTACTCCAGGGGGCTAATGAAAAACTGTTTTTT CAWSVLQGANEKLFF
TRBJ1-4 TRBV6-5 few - TGTGCCAGCAGGAGACCGCAGGGGTATGAAAAACTGTTTTTT CASRRPQGYEKLFF
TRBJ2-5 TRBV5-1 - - TGCGCCAGCAGCTTTGCCCCACAGATGGTAGGAATCCGAGAGACCCAGTACTTC CASSFAPQMVGIRETQYF
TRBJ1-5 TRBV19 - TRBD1 TGTGCCAGTAGTGTTGTCGGACAGGCCGGGCAGCCCCAGCATTTT CASSVVGQAGQPQHF
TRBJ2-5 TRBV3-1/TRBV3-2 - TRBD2 TGTGCCAGCAGAGTAACTAGCGGGGGGCGAGAGACCCAGTACTTC CASRVTSGGRETQYF
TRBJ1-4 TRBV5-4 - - TGTGCCAGCAGCTTGGCCGGAGGACGCAGTGAAAAACTGTTTTTT CASSLAGGRSEKLFF
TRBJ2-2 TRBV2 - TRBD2 TGTGCCAGCACGCTAGACGGCGGGGGGCTTGGCGGGGAGCTGTTTTTT CASTLDGGGLGGELFF
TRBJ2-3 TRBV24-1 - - TGTGCCACCAGTGATAACAGGGACAGCACAGATACGCAGTATTTT CATSDNRDSTDTQYF
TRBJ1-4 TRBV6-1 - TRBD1 TGTGCCAGCAGTGAATCGAACAGGGGGACGTTTTTT CASSESNRGTFF
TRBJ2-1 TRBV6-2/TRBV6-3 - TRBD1 TGTGCCAGCAGCCAAGCGGCGGGACAGGGGGACGAGTTCTTC CASSQAAGQGDEFF
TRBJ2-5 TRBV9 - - TGTGCCAGCAGCGTCACTAGTGGCGTTGAGACCCAGTACTTC CASSVTSGVETQYF
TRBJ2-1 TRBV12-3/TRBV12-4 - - TGTGCCAGCATCCTAGGCACCTACAATGAGCAGTTCTTC CASILGTYNEQFF
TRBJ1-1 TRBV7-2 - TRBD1 TGTGCCAGCAGCTTAGTGGGGCAGGGGGCCACTGAAGCTTTCTTT CASSLVGQGATEAFF
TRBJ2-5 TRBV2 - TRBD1 TGTGCCGACGGAGACAGGGGAGAGACCCAGTACTTC CADGDRGETQYF
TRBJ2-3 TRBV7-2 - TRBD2 TGTGCCAGCAGTCGGACTAGCTGGTCAGATACGCAGTATTTT CASSRTSWSDTQYF
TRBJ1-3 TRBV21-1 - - TGTGCCAGCAGCAAAGAGAGACAGGAAAGGGAGCCGGGCTCTGGAAACACCATATATTTT CASSKERQEREPGSGNTIYF
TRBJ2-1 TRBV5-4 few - TGTGCCAGCAGCTTAGACCTCGGGACTCGCTCAGATGAGCAGTTCTTC CASSLDLGTRSDEQFF
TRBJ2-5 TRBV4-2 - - TGTGCCAGCAGCCAATTGACGACTGGCCAAGAGACCCAGTACTTC CASSQLTTGQETQYF
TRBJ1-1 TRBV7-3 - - TGTGCCAGCAGCTTAAGTCAAGCGAACACTGAAGCTTTCTTT CASSLSQANTEAFF